The TCR beta chain described here comes from a study of CD8 T cells in Susac syndrome. Reverse transcription of about 0.45 to 1 ug RNA used random hexamers. Amplification of TCR beta CDR3 was carried out by immunoSEQ multiplex PCR, which covered 54 Vbeta and 13 Jbeta segments. MiXCR was run by TCRdb on the immunoSEQ multiplex PCR reads, yielding one entry per CDR3 protein. The sample lists 80,000 or so distinct CDR3 sequences, just under 95% occurring once. Germline CDR1 reads SGHRS; CDR2 reads YFSETQ. The CDR3 is 14 residues long. Trimming cost V 2 bases and J 4 bases, with 9 bases left between them. General study points: Only a relatively small number of individuals were included in the TCR sequencing and HLA analysis.

A note on this clonotype: The antigen is not known.

The clonotype originates from a human donor in good health. V and J are TRBV5-1 and TRBJ2-2; D perhaps matches TRBD1 (5 bases). Sequences were obtained from CD8+ T cells from PBMCs. Here the CDR3 DNA reads TGCGCCAGCAGCTTCCCAGGGTCCACCGGGGAGCTGTTTTTT. Its translation is CASSFPGSTGELFF.